This entry lists 9 T cell receptor beta chains sequenced from one sample in a study of blood T cell repertoires in COVID-19. The assay was immunoSEQ multiplex PCR, and TCRdb's table has in-frame clones only and misses some. This repertoire shows roughly 500,000 clones, roughly 90% found once; its top ten account for over 1.5%. Sample: PBMCs or T cells enriched from blood (not recorded which). The receptors originated from a woman aged 40 to 50 who had recovered from COVID-19.

The CDR3 protein is CASSLPGLQPQHF. In DNA, the CDR3 is TGTGCCAGCAGCCTGCCTGGACTTCAGCCCCAGCATTTT. The rearrangement uses TRBV12-3 or TRBV12-4 and TRBJ1-5; D is uncertain. Deletions cut 6 bases from V and 6 bases from J, with 12 bases between. The CDR3 has 13 residues.

This chain joins TRBV18 and TRBJ1-1; no clear D gene. CDR3 length: 16 amino acids. From germline, CDR1 is KGHSH and CDR2 LQKENI. V lost 4 bases, J lost 1 base, and 16 bases lay in between. The CDR3 region has the DNA TGTGCCAGCTCACGCCGGGGTCAGACCGGGAACACTGAAGCTTTCTTT. Amino acid sequence: CASSRRGQTGNTEAFF.

This chain links TRBV19 with TRBJ1-5; D might be TRBD1 (5 bases). Trimming removed 5 bases from V and 5 bases from J, with 16 bases in between. The CDR3 is made up of 15 amino acids. Germline CDR1 and CDR2: LNHDA and SQIVND (reference sequence). Here the CDR3 DNA reads TGTGCCAGTAGTCCAATGGGGGGACGGGATCAGCCCCAGCATTTT. Protein: CASSPMGGRDQPQHF. Full variable domain (missing parts from reference TRBV19 and TRBJ1-5): DGGITQSPKYLFRKEGQNVTLSCEQNLNHDAMYWYRQDPGQGLRLIYYSQIVNDFQKGDIAEGYSVSREKKESFPLTVTSAQKNPTAFYLCASSPMGGRDQPQHFGDGTRLSIL.

The rearrangement uses TRBV18 and TRBJ2-3; 13 bases fit TRBD2. The CDR3 consists of 17 residues. The V gene's germline CDR1 is KGHSH and CDR2 LQKENI. V shed 1 base and J 2 bases; nucleotides not matched to a gene: 3. Written as DNA, the CDR3 is TGTGCCAGCTCACCACGGACTAGCGGGAGTATCACAGATACGCAGTATTTT. Amino acid sequence: CASSPRTSGSITDTQYF.

In DNA form, the CDR3 reads TGCGCCAGCAGCTTTGGAGCGCGACAAGAGACCCAGTACTTC. Its protein is CASSFGARQETQYF. The gene calls are TRBV5-1 and TRBJ2-5; D is uncertain. Germline CDR1 is SGHRS and CDR2 is YFSETQ. The CDR3 is 14 amino acids. Trimming took off 2 bases at V and 2 bases at J, with 10 bases between the two ends. The variable domain in full, with the rest retrieved from reference TRBV5-1 and TRBJ2-5, is KAGVTQTPRYLIKTRGQQVTLSCSPISGHRSVSWYQQTPGQGLQFLFEYFSETQRNKGNFPGRFSGRQFSNSRSEMNVSTLELGDSALYLCASSFGARQETQYFGPGTRLLVL.

This clone showed up just once. V is TRBV7-2 and J is TRBJ1-6; no clear D. This CDR3 has 14 residues. Per the germline V gene, CDR1 is SGHTA and CDR2 is FQGNSA. Trimming cost V 1 base and J 10 bases, with 11 bases left between them. CDR3 loop: CASSLVRGESPLHF. For the CDR3, the DNA is TGTGCCAGCAGCTTAGTTCGGGGAGAGTCACCCCTCCACTTT.

The V call is TRBV11-3, the J call TRBJ1-1, with D perhaps TRBD1 (6 bases). This CDR3 spans 13 amino acids. Trimming stripped 5 bases from V and 6 bases from J, with 13 bases between. Germline V lookup: CDR1 SGHNT, CDR2 YENEEA. The CDR3 loop is CASSPRGVPEAFF. The CDR3 region has the DNA TGTGCCAGCAGCCCCAGGGGAGTCCCTGAAGCTTTCTTT.

The CDR3 bases are TGCGCCAGCCAAGCGACGCTGACGGGGGCTGAAGCTTTCTTT. Residues: CASQATLTGAEAFF. The rearrangement joins TRBV10-1 to TRBJ1-1, with D perhaps TRBD1 (5 bases). Looked up from germline, CDR1 is WNHNN and CDR2 is SYGVQD (reference sequence). This CDR3 has 14 residues. Trimming removed 8 bases at V and 6 bases at J, with 19 bases between.

The gene calls are TRBV6-4 and TRBJ1-5, with 10 bases that match TRBD1. The V gene end was trimmed by 5 bases and the J gene end by 5 bases; junction bases not matched to a gene: 3. Germline V gene sequence: CDR1 MRHNA, CDR2 SNTAGT. The CDR3 length is 14 residues. The CDR3 is CASSPGTGDQPQHF. The CDR3, as DNA: TGTGCCAGCAGTCCCGGGACAGGGGATCAGCCCCAGCATTTT.